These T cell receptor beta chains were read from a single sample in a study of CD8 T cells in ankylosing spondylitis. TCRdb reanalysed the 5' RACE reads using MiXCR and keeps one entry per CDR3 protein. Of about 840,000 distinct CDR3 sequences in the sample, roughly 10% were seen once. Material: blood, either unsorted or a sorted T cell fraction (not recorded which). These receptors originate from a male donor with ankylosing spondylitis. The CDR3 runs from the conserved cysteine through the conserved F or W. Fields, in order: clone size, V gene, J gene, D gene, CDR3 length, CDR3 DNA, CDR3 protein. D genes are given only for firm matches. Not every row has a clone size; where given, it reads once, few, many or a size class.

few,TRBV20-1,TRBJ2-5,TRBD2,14,TGCAGTGCTAGTTGGGCGGGGGGGCCAAAGACCCAGTACTTC,CSASWAGGPKTQYF
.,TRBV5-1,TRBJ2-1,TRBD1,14,TGCGCCAGCAGCCAGACGACAGGGGGCAACGAGCAGTTCTTC,CASSQTTGGNEQFF
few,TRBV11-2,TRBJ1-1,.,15,TGTGCCAGCAGCCCCCTGGGCGGGGTGAACACTGAAGCTTTCTTT,CASSPLGGVNTEAFF
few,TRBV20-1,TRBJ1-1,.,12,TGCAGTGCCCGGACGGGCTACACTGAAGCTTTCTTT,CSARTGYTEAFF
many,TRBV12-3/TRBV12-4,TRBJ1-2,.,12,TGTGCCAGCAGTTTACCTAACGGGGGCTACACCTTC,CASSLPNGGYTF
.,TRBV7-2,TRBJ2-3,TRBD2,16,TGTGCCAGCAGCTCGCTGACTAGCAAGTACTCAGATACGCAGTATTTT,CASSSLTSKYSDTQYF
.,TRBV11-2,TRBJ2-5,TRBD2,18,TGTGCCAGCAGCTTAACATCCACTGGCACTAGCGGGGGGGAGACCCAGTACTTC,CASSLTSTGTSGGETQYF
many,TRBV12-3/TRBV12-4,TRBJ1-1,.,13,TGTGCCAGCAGATTTGACAGGCCCACTGAAGCTTTCTTT,CASRFDRPTEAFF
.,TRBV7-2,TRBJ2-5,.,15,TGTGCCAGCAGCCCTGGGGTCTTCGGCCAAGAGACCCAGTACTTC,CASSPGVFGQETQYF
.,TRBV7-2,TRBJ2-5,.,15,TGTGCCAGCAGCCCCCTTCAGGGGGGGTGGGAGACCCAGTACTTC,CASSPLQGGWETQYF
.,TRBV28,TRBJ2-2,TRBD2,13,TGTGCCGCGGGGGTCCCGAACACCGGGGAGCTGTTTTTT,CAAGVPNTGELFF
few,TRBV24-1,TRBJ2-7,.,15,TGTGCCACCAGTGACCCCAAGGTAGACCCCTTGGAGCAGTACTTC,CATSDPKVDPLEQYF
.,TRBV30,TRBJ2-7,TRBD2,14,TGTGCCTGGAGTACAGCGGGAGGTTCCTACGAGCAGTACTTC,CAWSTAGGSYEQYF
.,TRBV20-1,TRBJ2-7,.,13,TGCAGTGCTCCCACGTACAGGTTCCACGAGCAGTACTTC,CSAPTYRFHEQYF
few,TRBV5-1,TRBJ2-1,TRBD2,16,TGCGCCAGCAGCAGCCATAGGGCGGGAGACTACAATGAGCAGTTCTTC,CASSSHRAGDYNEQFF